This T cell receptor (beta chain) was sequenced for a study of cytomegalovirus exposure and HLA in healthy donors. Germline V lookup: CDR1 SGHTA, CDR2 FQGNSA. V shed 1 base, J shed 8 bases, and the junction held 12 bases outside the gene matches. This CDR3 has 17 residues. Researchers ran the PCR with 60 Vbeta and 13 Jbeta primers. The authors' processing: Later, 80 million or so unique TCR beta chains were counted in an analysis, and some 11 million of them were shared. TCRdb's table, derived via immunoSEQ multiplex PCR, lists solely in-frame clones and lacks some. The DNA gave D and trimming, while V, J and clone size come from that table. Of about 150,000 clones detected, around 84% appear once; the ten largest clones hold about 2.5%.

Source material: PBMCs. This chain uses TRBV7-2 with TRBJ2-3; 10 bases align to TRBD2. This clonotype originated in a man younger than 40 in good health and CMV-seropositive. Here the CDR3 reads CASSLGGGSGRSGTQYF. In nucleotides, the CDR3 is TGTGCCAGCAGCTTAGGGGGGGGTAGCGGGAGGTCCGGTACGCAGTATTTT.